This is a list of T cell receptor beta chains from one sample in a study of identical twins' blood T cells. Each CDR3 protein gets one entry after TCRdb re-called the 5' RACE reads with MiXCR. Among fewer than 450,000 distinct CDR3 sequences listed, over 25% were seen once. What was sequenced was PBMCs. These receptors all stem from a woman aged 18 to 49 in good health. Both conserved end residues are part of each CDR3. D genes are given only for firm matches. Clone size is stated in some rows and not others, as once, few, many or a class when expanded.

TGTGCCAGCAGCTTAGTTGTTCAGTATACCTACAATGAGCAGTTCTTC CASSLVVQYTYNEQFF . TRBJ2-1 . TRBV7-2
TGTGCCATCAGCTCGGGACAGCTCACAGATACGCAGTATTTT CAISSGQLTDTQYF many TRBJ2-3 TRBD1 TRBV10-3
TGTGCCAGCAGGACACAGGAGAACACTGAAGCTTTCTTT CASRTQENTEAFF . TRBJ1-1 . TRBV6-6
TGTGCCAGCACCCGGGGAGGACCCTCCACCGGGGAGCTGTTTTTT CASTRGGPSTGELFF few TRBJ2-2 . TRBV7-8
TGTGCCAGCAGCTTAGACAATGATCAGTTCTTC CASSLDNDQFF few TRBJ2-1 . TRBV11-2
TGCGCCAGCAGCTACCGCACAGATACGCAGTATTTT CASSYRTDTQYF . TRBJ2-3 . TRBV5-1
TGTGCCATCAGTGAGGGGGCTGGGTCACCCCTCCACTTT CAISEGAGSPLHF many TRBJ1-6 . TRBV10-3
TGTGCCAGCTCACCAGGGCAGCTTACCTACGAGCAGTACTTC CASSPGQLTYEQYF many TRBJ2-7 . TRBV18
TGTGCCAGCAGCTTACGAATGGGGGAGGATCAGCCCCAGCATTTT CASSLRMGEDQPQHF few TRBJ1-5 . TRBV11-2
TGTGCCAGTAGTATTTCAGGGGCCAACACTGAAGCTTTCTTT CASSISGANTEAFF many TRBJ1-1 . TRBV19
TGCAGTGCTGTTAACCCCACCTCGGGCACAGATACGCAGTATTTT CSAVNPTSGTDTQYF . TRBJ2-3 . TRBV20-1
TGCAGTGCTAGTCCCCGACTAGATGAGCAGTTCTTC CSASPRLDEQFF few TRBJ2-1 . TRBV20-1
TGTGCCTGGAGGGACAGGGGAAATGAAAAACTGTTTTTT CAWRDRGNEKLFF few TRBJ1-4 TRBD1 TRBV30
TGTGCCAGCAGCACCGGGACTGCGAACACCGGGGAGCTGTTTTTT CASSTGTANTGELFF few TRBJ2-2 . TRBV2
TGCAGTGCTTTTACCCCGGGACTAGGGTTGTATGAGCAGTTCTTC CSAFTPGLGLYEQFF . TRBJ2-1 TRBD2 TRBV20-1
TGCAGTGCTTCCGTCAGGGAAGGCTTGAACACTGAAGCTTTCTTT CSASVREGLNTEAFF . TRBJ1-1 . TRBV20-1
TGTGCCAGCAGCACGGACAGGGGGTATTGGGGTGAAAAACTGTTTTTT CASSTDRGYWGEKLFF . TRBJ1-4 TRBD1 TRBV7-2
TGCGCCAGCGGGGCTAGCGGGAGGTCTGGAGATACGCAGTATTTT CASGASGRSGDTQYF many TRBJ2-3 TRBD2 TRBV10-2
. CSSSGQGGTEAFF . TRBJ1-1 . TRBV20-1
TGCAGCGTTGAAGTGGTCGGAACTGAAGCTTTCTTT CSVEVVGTEAFF . TRBJ1-1 . TRBV29-1
TGTGCCAGCAGCAGTGTGTCGGGGGCCTACACCTTC CASSSVSGAYTF . TRBJ1-2 . TRBV5-6
TGTGCCAGCAGCACCCTACAGTTTATGAACACTGAAGCTTTCTTT CASSTLQFMNTEAFF . TRBJ1-1 . TRBV5-5
TGTGCCTGTACAACAGGGAGGGGAGCTTTCTTT CACTTGRGAFF . TRBJ1-1 . TRBV12-3/TRBV12-4
TGTGCCAGCAGACTGGACAGGCTTAACACTGAAGCTTTCTTT CASRLDRLNTEAFF . TRBJ1-1 TRBD1 TRBV7-9
TGCAGTGCGAGGGTGAGCTACGAGCAGTACTTC CSARVSYEQYF few TRBJ2-7 . TRBV20-1
TGCGCCAGCATTAGCCTCCGTAATGAAGCTTTCTTT CASISLRNEAFF . TRBJ1-1 . TRBV5-1
TGTGCCAGCTCACCAAGAGGGGACGTGAACACTGAAGCTTTCTTT CASSPRGDVNTEAFF . TRBJ1-1 . TRBV18
TGTGCCAGCAGCTTAGCTGGGGCGAGGGAAAAACTGTTTTTT CASSLAGAREKLFF few TRBJ1-4 . TRBV11-2
TGCAGTGCTAGTAGAGCGGGGACCTACAATGAGCAGTTCTTC CSASRAGTYNEQFF many TRBJ2-1 TRBD2 TRBV20-1
TGTGCCAGCAGGGACAGCCATTCACCCCTCCACTTT CASRDSHSPLHF . TRBJ1-6 . TRBV25-1
TGTGCCAGCAGTTCCGGTCCTACTCATCAGCCCCAGCATTTT CASSSGPTHQPQHF few TRBJ1-5 . TRBV28
TGTGTCAGCAGCTTAGAAAGACAGCTGAACACTGAAGCTTTCTTT CVSSLERQLNTEAFF . TRBJ1-1 . TRBV7-9